This entry features one TCR beta chain sequence. The data derive from a study of blood T cell repertoires in COVID-19. The protocol was immunoSEQ multiplex PCR, while the TCRdb copy is restricted to in-frame clones and leaves out a portion. This sample has around 250,000 clones, with 70% to 90% found just once. Germline lookup yields CDR1 MGHDK and CDR2 SYGVNS. With 4 bases clipped from V and 7 bases from J, the junction kept 4 bases outside the gene matches. This CDR3 has 15 residues. The chain couples TRBV25-1 to TRBJ2-1; 13 bases align to TRBD2. The source of this sequence is a woman aged 40 to 50 with acute COVID-19. The sample taken for sequencing was PBMCs or T cells enriched from blood (not recorded which). DNA of the CDR3: TGTGCCAGCAGTGGGGGACTAGCGGGGTTAAATGAGCAGTTCTTC. The encoded protein is CASSGGLAGLNEQFF.